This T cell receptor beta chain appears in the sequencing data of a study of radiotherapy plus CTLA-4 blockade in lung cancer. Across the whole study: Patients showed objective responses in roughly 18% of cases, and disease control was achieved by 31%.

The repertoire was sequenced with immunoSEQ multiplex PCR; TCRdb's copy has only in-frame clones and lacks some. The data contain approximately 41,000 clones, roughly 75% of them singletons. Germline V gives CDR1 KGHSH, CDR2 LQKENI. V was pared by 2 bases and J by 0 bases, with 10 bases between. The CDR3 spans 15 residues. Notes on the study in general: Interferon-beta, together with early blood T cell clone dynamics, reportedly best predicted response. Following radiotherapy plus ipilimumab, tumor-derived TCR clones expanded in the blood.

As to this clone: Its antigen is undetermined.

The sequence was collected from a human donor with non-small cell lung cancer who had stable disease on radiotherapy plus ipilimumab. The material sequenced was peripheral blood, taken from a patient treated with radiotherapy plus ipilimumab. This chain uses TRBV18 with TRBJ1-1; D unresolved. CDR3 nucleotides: TGTGCCAGCTCACCATCGCGTAGCATGAACACTGAAGCTTTCTTT. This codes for CASSPSRSMNTEAFF.